This T cell receptor (beta chain) was retrieved from a study of PD-1 blockade in mismatch repair-deficient tumors (dated by TCRdb to the late 2010s). Notes on the research overall: The trial enrolled fewer than 90 consecutive patients with roughly 11 mismatch repair-deficient cancer types between 2013 and 2016, all previously treated and progressing. Tumor-associated T cell clones in the peripheral blood of patients responding to PD-1 blockade were tracked using deep sequencing of TCR CDR3 regions. The investigation overall reported the following: Rapid expansion after pembrolizumab followed by contraction, generally before radiologic responses, was shown by tumor-resident clones, which were often undetectable in blood before treatment.

Mismatch repair deficiency in every enrolled patient was established by polymerase chain reaction or immunohistochemistry. TCR sequencing was performed for three patients who responded to pembrolizumab therapy. In the phase II trial, pembrolizumab PD-1 blockade was tested prospectively in advanced mismatch repair-deficient cancers, no matter which tissue of origin the cancers came from. Peripheral blood T cell samples were gathered serially, both before PD-1 blockade started and at multiple time points afterward. Blood sampling times were expressed in weeks after the first pembrolizumab dose. From its cysteine to its phenylalanine, the CDR3 spans 12 amino acids. The read is trimmed to its CDR3 DNA, 36 bases read in frame from base 1. To prepare the library, the immunoSEQ multiplex PCR assay was applied. What TCRdb holds here is the immuneACCESS table cut down to in-frame rearrangements. Part of the clones is not present; checked against another copy, under half of the missing clones reflect an unresolved V gene, and the others are unexplained. This sample has roughly 130,000 clones in its table, and about 88% of those were observed once. Approximately 10% of the sample is in the top ten clones.

On this clone: Its antigen has not been determined. No much larger clone exists at a distance of one base, and base qualities are not known.

Sequencing was performed on peripheral blood, taken just under 74 weeks after starting pembrolizumab. This receptor was obtained from an adult with mismatch repair-deficient cancer. The V and J genes are TRBV1 and TRBJ2-2; the table's D gene call, TRBD2, was not cross checked with the DNA. TRBV1 is described as a pseudogene. The DNA sequence follows: TGCACCAGCAGCCAAGCGTCGGGGGAGCTGTTTTTT. The encoded protein is CTSSQASGELFF.